These T cell receptor beta chains were read from a single sample in a study of T-cell reconstitution after alpha-beta-depleted transplantation in children. TCRdb ran MiXCR on the PCR reads and lists one entry per CDR3 protein. Here the sample spans hundreds of thousands of distinct CDR3 sequences, 10% being singletons. Sample: PBMCs, taken before TCRalphabeta/CD19-depleted stem cell transplant. These receptors all stem from a boy younger than two with acute myeloid leukemia, due to receive a stem cell transplant. Both conserved end residues are part of each CDR3. The D gene is left open where the match is weak. Where a row states a size, it is once, few, many or the class of an expanded clone; other rows omit it.

cdr3_aa	cdr3_nt	d_call	v_call	j_call	clone_size
CASSPSSGSFTDTQYF	TGTGCCAGCAGCCCCTCTAGCGGGTCTTTCACAGATACGCAGTATTTT	TRBD2	TRBV3-1	TRBJ2-3	.
CSVAFSLRSGETQYF	TGCAGCGTTGCCTTCTCTTTAAGGAGCGGGGAGACCCAGTACTTC	.	TRBV29-1	TRBJ2-5	.
CASSVTGGDTEAFF	TGCGCCAGCAGCGTAACAGGGGGGGACACTGAAGCTTTCTTT	TRBD1	TRBV5-1	TRBJ1-1	many
CASRTGGSGNTIYF	TGCGCCTCCCGGACAGGGGGCTCTGGAAACACCATATATTTT	TRBD1	TRBV5-1	TRBJ1-3	many
CASSLGDGGVSYNEQFF	TGTGCCAGCAGCTTAGGGGATGGGGGGGTGAGCTACAATGAGCAGTTCTTC	TRBD2	TRBV7-9	TRBJ2-1	many
CASSQGRGGYEQYF	TGTGCCAGCAGCCAAGGGCGGGGGGGCTACGAGCAGTACTTC	TRBD2	TRBV3-1	TRBJ2-7	many
CATSDVGTGVGETQYF	TGTGCCACCAGTGATGTCGGGACAGGAGTAGGAGAGACCCAGTACTTC	TRBD1	TRBV24-1	TRBJ2-5	many
CATYPRLRPLGDRLGTQYF	TGTGCCACCTACCCAAGATTACGACCCCTAGGAGATAGGTTGGGTACGCAGTATTTT	.	TRBV7-6	TRBJ2-3	many
CSASDFGRAGNTIYF	TGCAGTGCTAGTGATTTCGGCAGGGCTGGAAACACCATATATTTT	.	TRBV20-1	TRBJ1-3	many
CASSVEGQGYSPLHF	TGTGCCAGCAGCGTAGAGGGACAGGGGTATTCACCCCTCCACTTT	TRBD1	TRBV9	TRBJ1-6	.
CASSFSAGAYNEQFF	TGTGCCAGCAGCTTCTCAGCGGGGGCCTACAATGAGCAGTTCTTC	TRBD2	TRBV7-6	TRBJ2-1	many
CATSRSGQGGDTQYF	TGTGCCACCAGCAGATCGGGACAGGGAGGAGATACGCAGTATTTT	TRBD1	TRBV15	TRBJ2-3	many
CASNSRRDTQYF	TGTGCCAGCAATTCTAGAAGAGATACGCAGTATTTT	.	TRBV28	TRBJ2-3	.
CASSPGLGTDTQYF	TGTGCCAGCAGCCCGGGACTAGGGACAGATACGCAGTATTTT	TRBD2	TRBV5-5	TRBJ2-3	few
CASSYSTEAFF	TGTGCCAGCAGCTACAGCACTGAAGCTTTCTTT	.	TRBV12-3/TRBV12-4	TRBJ1-1	many
CASSSTGDEAFF	TGTGCCAGCTCATCGACAGGGGATGAAGCTTTCTTT	TRBD1	TRBV18	TRBJ1-1	many
CSAFGLAGGPYNEQFF	TGCAGTGCCTTTGGACTAGCGGGAGGCCCCTACAATGAGCAGTTCTTC	TRBD2	TRBV20-1	TRBJ2-1	.
CASRHSGGAGEQFF	TGTGCCAGCAGACATAGCGGGGGGGCCGGTGAGCAGTTCTTC	TRBD2	TRBV3-1	TRBJ2-1	many
CSAFTNEAFF	TGCAGCGCCTTTACGAATGAAGCTTTCTTT	.	TRBV29-1	TRBJ1-1	many
CASSILASGTATQHF	TGTGCCAGTAGTATCTTGGCCAGTGGGACGGCGACCCAGCACTTC	.	TRBV19	TRBJ2-5	.
CASSLRSTSAITDTQHF	TGTGCCAGCAGCCTTCGGTCGACTAGCGCCATCACAGATACGCAGCATTTT	.	TRBV7-2	TRBJ1-5	.
CASSHSTGRLYGYTF	TGTGCCAGCAGCCACTCAACCGGGAGGCTCTATGGCTACACCTTC	.	TRBV4-2	TRBJ1-2	many
CASSLATTGVNGELFF	TGCGCCAGCAGCTTGGCAACTACAGGGGTTAACGGGGAGCTGTTTTTT	TRBD1	TRBV5-1	TRBJ2-2	many
CASSSPGLSYEQYF	TGTGCCAGCAGTTCGCCGGGACTTTCCTACGAGCAGTACTTC	.	TRBV28	TRBJ2-7	many
CASSLEGLTLRGQYF	TGTGCCAGCAGTCTAGAGGGACTTACCCTACGAGGACAGTACTTC	.	TRBV12-3/TRBV12-4	TRBJ2-7	many
CASSLFLGQLSTDTQYF	TGTGCCAGCAGCTTATTTCTAGGACAGCTTAGCACAGATACGCAGTATTTT	.	TRBV7-8	TRBJ2-3	many
CASSPWTLSSYNEQFF	TGCGCCAGCAGCCCCTGGACTTTAAGCTCCTACAATGAGCAGTTCTTC	.	TRBV4-3	TRBJ2-1	.
CASSVGTKISGANVLTF	TGTGCCAGCAGCGTAGGGACAAAAATCTCTGGGGCCAACGTCCTGACTTTC	.	TRBV9	TRBJ2-6	many
CASSPGTYNSPLHF	TGTGCCAGCAGTCCAGGGACCTATAATTCACCCCTCCACTTT	.	TRBV6-1	TRBJ1-6	many
CAISVDRSNQPQHF	TGTGCCATCAGTGTGGACAGGAGCAATCAGCCCCAGCATTTT	TRBD1	TRBV10-3	TRBJ1-5	few
CASSAPGLAWGSSYNEQFF	TGCGCCAGCAGCGCACCGGGACTAGCGTGGGGAAGCTCCTACAATGAGCAGTTCTTC	TRBD2	TRBV5-1	TRBJ2-1	many
CASSFPLAGYAGELFF	TGTGCCAGCAGCTTTCCCCTAGCGGGTTACGCCGGGGAGCTGTTTTTT	TRBD2	TRBV7-9	TRBJ2-2	many
CSATHLRLAGGAQYF	TGCAGCGCTACCCACTTGAGACTAGCGGGAGGGGCGCAGTATTTT	TRBD2	TRBV29-1	TRBJ2-3	many
CASSRVGGGNTGELFF	TGTGCCAGCAGCCGGGTAGGGGGTGGGAACACCGGGGAGCTGTTTTTT	.	TRBV4-2	TRBJ2-2	many
CASSEGVAGDYEQYF	TGTGCCAGCAGCGAAGGGGTGGCGGGAGACTACGAGCAGTACTTC	TRBD2	TRBV6-1	TRBJ2-7	.
CASSSGLAGGTTDTQYF	TGTGCCAGCAGCTCGGGACTAGCGGGGGGAACCACAGATACGCAGTATTTT	TRBD2	TRBV13	TRBJ2-3	many
CASSLAGQVGYYEQYF	TGTGCCAGCAGCTTAGCCGGACAGGTCGGGTACTACGAGCAGTACTTC	TRBD1	TRBV7-2	TRBJ2-7	few
CASSPRQGGPTDTQYF	TGCGCCAGCAGCCCCCGGCAGGGTGGACCCACAGATACGCAGTATTTT	.	TRBV4-3	TRBJ2-3	.
CSVGRTSGITGELFF	TGCAGCGTTGGTAGGACTAGCGGGATCACCGGGGAGCTGTTTTTT	TRBD2	TRBV29-1	TRBJ2-2	many
CASSFSQASGRRSYNEQFF	TGTGCCAGCAGCTTCTCTCAGGCTAGCGGGAGGAGATCCTACAATGAGCAGTTCTTC	TRBD2	TRBV11-2	TRBJ2-1	few
CASGLAGGTGELFF	TGTGCCAGTGGACTAGCGGGGGGCACCGGGGAGCTGTTTTTT	TRBD2	TRBV27	TRBJ2-2	many
CASSLQGRNSPLHF	TGCGCCAGCAGCCTCCAGGGGCGGAATTCACCCCTCCACTTT	.	TRBV4-3	TRBJ1-6	many
CATRVVGSGGASQETQYF	TGTGCCACTCGGGTCGTGGGTAGCGGGGGGGCGAGTCAAGAGACCCAGTACTTC	TRBD2	TRBV15	TRBJ2-5	many
CASSRLLMYQETQYF	TGCGCCAGCAGCCGACTACTGATGTACCAAGAGACCCAGTACTTC	.	TRBV5-1	TRBJ2-5	many
CASSLWDRDTGELFF	TGCGCCAGCAGCCTCTGGGACAGGGACACCGGGGAGCTGTTTTTT	TRBD1	TRBV5-1	TRBJ2-2	many
CASSLLGAGYEQYF	TGTGCCAGCAGCTTGTTGGGGGCAGGCTACGAGCAGTACTTC	.	TRBV7-2	TRBJ2-7	many
CASSLDRAIKETQYF	TGCGCCAGCAGCTTGGACAGGGCGATCAAGGAGACCCAGTACTTC	.	TRBV5-1	TRBJ2-5	many
CASSLEGGSSSYEQYF	TGTGCCAGCAGCTTAGAAGGGGGATCAAGCTCCTACGAGCAGTACTTC	.	TRBV7-2	TRBJ2-7	many
CASSLKQPWGETQYF	TGTGCCAGCAGTTTAAAGCAGCCTTGGGGGGAGACCCAGTACTTC	.	TRBV28	TRBJ2-5	.
CASSPQLAGGPHEQFF	TGTGCCAGCAGTCCCCAACTAGCGGGGGGGCCACATGAGCAGTTCTTC	TRBD2	TRBV6-4	TRBJ2-1	.
CSARDGLLPQETQYF	TGCAGTGCTAGAGATGGACTCCTGCCCCAAGAGACCCAGTACTTC	.	TRBV20-1	TRBJ2-5	.
CASSLTDYSYEQYF	TGTGCCAGCAGCTTAACTGACTACTCCTACGAGCAGTACTTC	.	TRBV7-2	TRBJ2-7	many
CASSLIGTSGGRTYNEQFF	TGTGCCAGCAGCTTAATTGGGACTAGCGGGGGGCGAACCTACAATGAGCAGTTCTTC	TRBD2	TRBV7-3	TRBJ2-1	.
CASSRSLPGTSGLSETQYF	TGCGCCAGCAGCCGTTCCCTCCCGGGGACTAGCGGATTATCAGAGACCCAGTACTTC	TRBD2	TRBV4-3	TRBJ2-5	.
CASSIFPGPYLYNEQFF	TGTGCCAGTAGTATCTTCCCCGGTCCCTACCTCTACAATGAGCAGTTCTTC	.	TRBV19	TRBJ2-1	few
CASSLLQSYEQYF	TGTGCCAGCAGTTTACTACAGTCCTACGAGCAGTACTTC	.	TRBV12-3/TRBV12-4	TRBJ2-7	many